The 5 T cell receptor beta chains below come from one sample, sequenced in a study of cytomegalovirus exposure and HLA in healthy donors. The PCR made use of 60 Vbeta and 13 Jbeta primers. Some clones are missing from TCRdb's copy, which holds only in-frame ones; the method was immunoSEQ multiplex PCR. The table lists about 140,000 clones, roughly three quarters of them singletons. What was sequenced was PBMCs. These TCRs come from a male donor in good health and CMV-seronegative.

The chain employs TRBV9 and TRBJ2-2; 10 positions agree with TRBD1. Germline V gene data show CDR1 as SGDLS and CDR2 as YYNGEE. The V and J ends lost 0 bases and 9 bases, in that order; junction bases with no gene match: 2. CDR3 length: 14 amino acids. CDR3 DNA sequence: TGTGCCAGCAGCGTAGGACAGGGGGCTCGGGAGCTGTTTTTT. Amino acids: CASSVGQGARELFF.

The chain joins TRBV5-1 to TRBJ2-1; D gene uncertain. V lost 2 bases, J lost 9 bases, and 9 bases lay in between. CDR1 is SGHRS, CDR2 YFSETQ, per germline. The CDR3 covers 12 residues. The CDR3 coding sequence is TGCGCCAGCAGCTTACCCCCCGGTGAGCAGTTCTTC. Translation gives CASSLPPGEQFF.

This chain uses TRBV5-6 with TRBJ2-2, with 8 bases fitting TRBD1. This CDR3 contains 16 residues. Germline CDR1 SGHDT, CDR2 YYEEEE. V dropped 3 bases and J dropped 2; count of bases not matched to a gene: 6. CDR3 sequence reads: CASSSRTGLNTGELFF. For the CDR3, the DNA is TGTGCCAGCAGCTCAAGGACAGGGCTAAACACCGGGGAGCTGTTTTTT.

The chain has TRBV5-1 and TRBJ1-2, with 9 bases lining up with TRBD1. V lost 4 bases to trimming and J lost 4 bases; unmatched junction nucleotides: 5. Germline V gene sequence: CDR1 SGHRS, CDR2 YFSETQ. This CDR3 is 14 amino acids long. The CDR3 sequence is CASSQDRGGYGYTF. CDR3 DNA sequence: TGCGCCAGCAGCCAAGACAGGGGGGGCTATGGCTACACCTTC.

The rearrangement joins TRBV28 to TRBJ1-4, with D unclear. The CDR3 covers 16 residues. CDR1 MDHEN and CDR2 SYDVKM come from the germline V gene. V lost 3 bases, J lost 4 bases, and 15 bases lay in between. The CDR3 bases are TGTGCCAGCAGTTTTTACCCAACAGCAATTAATGAAAAACTGTTTTTT. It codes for CASSFYPTAINEKLFF.